This TCR beta chain was sequenced for a study of blood T cell repertoires in COVID-19. The table lists this clone with a few counts. The method was immunoSEQ multiplex PCR; TCRdb's version includes in-frame clones alone and lacks a portion of them. The table lists approximately 160,000 clones, around four fifths of them singletons. CDR1 and CDR2 (germline): SGDLS, YYNGEE. CDR3 length equals 14 residues. V was trimmed by 0 bases and J by 4 bases, leaving 10 bases between them. This TCR derives from a woman aged 80 or over with acute or convalescent COVID-19. The sequencing sample was made of peripheral blood. The chain is built from TRBV9 and TRBJ2-5, with no clear D. CDR3 region: CASSVGNSLETQYF. CDR3 DNA: TGTGCCAGCAGCGTAGGAAACTCCTTAGAGACCCAGTACTTC.